One and the same sample provided the 13 T cell receptor beta chains below, sequenced in a study of cytomegalovirus exposure and HLA in healthy donors. It was with 60 Vbeta and 13 Jbeta primers that the PCR ran. TCRdb's table, derived via immunoSEQ multiplex PCR, lists solely in-frame clones and lacks some. The sample comprises 110,000 to 150,000 clones, roughly 80% of which are singletons, and around 4% rests with the top ten. Specimen: PBMCs. Receptors originate from a man aged 35 to 55 in good health and CMV-seropositive.

This clone was detected once. The chain uses TRBV5-8 and TRBJ2-7; the D gene is possibly TRBD1 (6 bases). The V gene's germline CDR1 is SGHTS and CDR2 YDEGEE. V dropped 1 base and J dropped 5 bases, with 13 bases sitting between them. This CDR3 has 14 amino acids. The CDR3 protein is CASSLPGVRNEQYF. CDR3 DNA: TGTGCCAGCAGCTTGCCAGGGGTAAGAAACGAGCAGTACTTC.

V usage is TRBV5-8 and J usage is TRBJ2-3; 8 nucleotides align to TRBD1. In germline, CDR1 is SGHTS, CDR2 YDEGEE. The CDR3 sequence is 15 residues long. After removal of 0 bases from V and 2 bases from J, the junction contained 2 bases not matched to a gene. This CDR3 is CASSLGGQVTDTQYF. CDR3 DNA: TGTGCCAGCAGCTTGGGGGGACAGGTCACAGATACGCAGTATTTT.

For the CDR3, the DNA is TGTGCCAGCAGCGTAGAGGCCCGGTGGGGCGGCTACACCTTC. As protein: CASSVEARWGGYTF. J is TRBJ1-2 and V is TRBV9, with D perhaps TRBD1 (5 bases). The CDR3 loop spans 14 amino acids. Per the germline V gene, CDR1 is SGDLS and CDR2 is YYNGEE. V lost 0 bases to trimming and J lost 8 bases, with 14 bases between them.

This chain joins TRBV5-1 and TRBJ2-2; 7 bases map to TRBD1. With V trimmed by 2 bases and J by 1 base, 2 bases remained unmatched. CDR1 and CDR2 (germline): SGHRS, YFSETQ. This CDR3 spans 15 amino acids. In nucleotides, the CDR3 is TGCGCCAGCAGCTTTGGGACAGTGAACACCGGGGAGCTGTTTTTT. Translating it yields CASSFGTVNTGELFF.

The rearrangement links TRBV6-6 to TRBJ2-7, with D maybe TRBD2 (5 bases). The length of the CDR3 is 15 residues. Germline loops: CDR1 MNHNY, CDR2 SVGAGI (reference sequence). V lost 5 bases to trimming and J lost 2 bases, with 16 bases between them. For the CDR3, the DNA is TGTGCCAGCAGTCACACTTCGGGGTCTCCCTACGAGCAGTACTTC. Residues: CASSHTSGSPYEQYF.

The rearrangement uses TRBV7-3 and TRBJ2-3; 10 positions match TRBD1. The CDR3 has 15 amino acids. V shed 6 bases and J 4 bases; nucleotides not matched to a gene: 7. CDR1 and CDR2 (germline): SGHTA, FQGTGA. CDR3 sequence (DNA): TGTGCCAGCAGTCCTACCGGGACAGGGGCAGATACGCAGTATTTT. Translating gives CASSPTGTGADTQYF. The variable domain in full, with the rest retrieved from reference TRBV7-3 and TRBJ2-3, is GAGVSQTPSNKVTEKGKYVELRCDPISGHTALYWYRQSLGQGPEFLIYFQGTGAADDSGLPNDRFFAVRPEGSVSTLKIQRTERGDSAVYLCASSPTGTGADTQYFGPGTRLTVL.

The V and J genes are TRBV5-5 and TRBJ1-2, with a tentative D call TRBD1 (5 bases). Germline loops: CDR1 SGHKS, CDR2 YYEKEE (reference sequence). Trimming took 0 bases from V and 1 from J, leaving 7 bases between them. The CDR3 runs 14 residues. The CDR3 nucleotides are TGTGCCAGCAGCTTGGAGGGGAATAACTATGGCTACACCTTC. This codes for CASSLEGNNYGYTF.

The CDR3 nucleotides are TGTGCCAGCTCCAGACAGGACCACACAGATACGCAGTATTTT. Residues: CASSRQDHTDTQYF. V and J are TRBV7-3 and TRBJ2-3, with a weak D call TRBD1 (6 bases). Trimming cost V 8 bases and J 2 bases, with 14 bases left between them. This CDR3 is 14 amino acids long. Germline CDR1 reads SGHTA; CDR2 reads FQGTGA.

V and J are TRBV19 and TRBJ1-4; D might be TRBD1 (5 bases). The V end lost 3 bases, the J end lost 4 bases, and 6 bases lay between the germline ends. The CDR3 runs to 13 residues. Germline CDR1 reads LNHDA; CDR2 reads SQIVND (reference sequence). CDR3 in DNA: TGTGCCAGTAGTATCGACAGTAATGAAAAACTGTTTTTT. Translation: CASSIDSNEKLFF.

This clone was detected only once. The chain carries TRBV9 and TRBJ2-5; D gene uncertain. Germline lookup yields CDR1 SGDLS and CDR2 YYNGEE. Trimming removed 2 bases from V and 5 bases from J, with 10 bases in between. The CDR3 consists of 13 residues. The CDR3 DNA follows: TGTGCCAGCAGCGTCCGCCTCGAGGAGACCCAGTACTTC. This gives the protein CASSVRLEETQYF. Based on the CDR3 plus reference TRBV9 and TRBJ2-5, the full variable domain is DSGVTQTPKHLITATGQRVTLRCSPRSGDLSVYWYQQSLDQGLQFLIQYYNGEERAKGNILERFSAQQFPDLHSELNLSSLELGDSALYFCASSVRLEETQYFGPGTRLLVL.

The rearrangement joins TRBV7-9 to TRBJ1-1; D might be TRBD1 (6 bases). With 3 bases removed from V and 2 bases from J, the gap between germline ends came to 10 bases. Germline V gives CDR1 SEHNR, CDR2 FQNEAQ (reference sequence). The CDR3 spans 14 residues. As DNA, the CDR3 is TGTGCCAGCAGCTTGCAGGGGCTTAACACTGAAGCTTTCTTT. Residues: CASSLQGLNTEAFF.

This chain joins TRBV6-5 and TRBJ2-2; 11 bases map to TRBD2. With V trimmed by 2 bases and J by 7 bases, 6 bases remained unmatched. Germline CDR1 is MNHEY and CDR2 is SVGAGI. This CDR3 contains 16 residues. CDR3 residues: CASSYLALAGGGELFF. The CDR3 DNA reads TGTGCCAGCAGTTACCTCGCCCTAGCGGGAGGCGGGGAGCTGTTTTTT.

J is TRBJ2-7 and V is TRBV7-2; the match to TRBD2 covers 8 bases. Germline V gene sequence: CDR1 SGHTA, CDR2 FQGNSA. This CDR3 region has 14 residues. The trim removed 4 bases at V and 2 bases at J, leaving 4 bases unmatched. The CDR3, as DNA: TGTGCCAGCAGCTCCGGACTAGCCGCCTACGAGCAGTACTTC. Residues: CASSSGLAAYEQYF.